These 15 T cell receptor beta chains came from one sample sequenced in a study of cytomegalovirus exposure and HLA in healthy donors. It was with 60 Vbeta and 13 Jbeta primers that the PCR ran. Method: immunoSEQ multiplex PCR; TCRdb's copy keeps in-frame clones and lacks some. The sample contains about 160,000 clones, around nine tenths of which appear only once. The sequenced sample consisted of PBMCs. The receptors stem from a woman in her thirties in good health and CMV-seronegative.

This chain links TRBV7-2 with TRBJ2-5; D perhaps matches TRBD1 (6 bases). There are 14 residues in the CDR3. Per the germline V gene, CDR1 is SGHTA and CDR2 is FQGNSA. V shed 3 bases and J shed 4 bases, with 12 bases lying between them. CDR3 sequence (DNA): TGTGCCAGCAGCTTGGGACAACTCCCAGAGACCCAGTACTTC. It encodes CASSLGQLPETQYF.

V and J are TRBV7-8 and TRBJ2-7; TRBD2 aligns across 9 bases. V trimming: 4 bases; J trimming: 2 bases; junction bases outside the gene matches: 12. Per germline, CDR1 SGHVS and CDR2 FQNEAQ. This CDR3 spans 17 amino acids. The CDR3 DNA sequence: TGTGCCAGCAGCTCACGGGGGTTTTCTAGCGGGACCTACGAGCAGTACTTC. Protein sequence: CASSSRGFSSGTYEQYF.

J is TRBJ2-1 and V is TRBV7-2; tentatively, D is TRBD1 (6 bases). The CDR3 runs to 16 residues. V shed 1 base and J shed 0 bases, with 10 bases lying between them. Germline CDR1 and CDR2: SGHTA and FQGNSA. The CDR3 is CASSLEGGVSYNEQFF. The CDR3, as DNA: TGTGCCAGCAGCTTAGAAGGGGGTGTCTCCTACAATGAGCAGTTCTTC.

This chain uses TRBV5-6 with TRBJ1-4; 12 bases map to TRBD1. This CDR3 comprises 15 residues. Germline V gene lookup returns CDR1 SGHDT and CDR2 YYEEEE. Trimming took 5 bases from V and 8 from J; bases not matched to a gene: 7. CDR3 in DNA: TGTGCCAGCAGTGGGACAGGGGGCGCTAGGGAAAAACTGTTTTTT. As protein: CASSGTGGAREKLFF.

The chain uses TRBV18 and TRBJ2-3; TRBD2 agrees at 7 bases. The CDR3 spans 14 residues. Germline CDR1 and CDR2: KGHSH and LQKENI. Trimming took 6 bases from V and 3 from J; bases not matched to a gene: 6. The DNA of the CDR3 is TGTGCCAGCTCTCCGCGGGGGTTAACAGATACGCAGTATTTT. This translates into CASSPRGLTDTQYF. The whole variable domain, remainder taken from reference TRBV18 and TRBJ2-3, is NAGVMQNPRHLVRRRGQEARLRCSPMKGHSHVYWYRQLPEEGLKFMVYLQKENIIDESGMPKERFSAEFPKEGPSILRIQQVVRGDSAAYFCASSPRGLTDTQYFGPGTRLTVL.

This chain links TRBV6-4 with TRBJ1-5, with D uncertain. V was cut by 3 bases and J by 0 bases, with 9 bases left in between. The CDR3 sequence is 15 residues long. Germline CDR1 MRHNA, CDR2 SNTAGT. The CDR3 spells CASSERVGSNQPQHF. CDR3 nucleotide sequence: TGTGCCAGCAGTGAACGGGTCGGTAGCAATCAGCCCCAGCATTTT.

The V call is TRBV4-3, the J call TRBJ2-1; TRBD2 matches 9 bases. Germline V lookup: CDR1 LGHNA, CDR2 YSLEER. The CDR3 length is 16 residues. Trimming took 4 bases from V and 6 from J; bases not matched to a gene: 10. CDR3 in amino acids: CASSPGPGLALNEQFF. The CDR3 DNA sequence: TGCGCCAGCAGCCCCGGTCCGGGACTAGCCCTCAATGAGCAGTTCTTC.

This chain links TRBV6-5 with TRBJ2-5, with D possibly matching TRBD2 (6 bases). Matching the DNA end better, TRBJ2-7 makes the J call doubtful. This CDR3 is built from 13 residues. In germline, CDR1 is MNHEY, CDR2 SVGAGI. Here the CDR3 reads CASRNAGIYEQYF. CDR3 DNA: TGTGCCAGCAGAAACGCGGGGATCTACGAGCAGTACTTC.

The chain is built from TRBV28 and TRBJ2-7; TRBD2 matches 15 bases. The CDR3 has 18 amino acids. The V and J ends lost 7 bases and 7 bases, in that order; junction bases with no gene match: 17. The germline gives CDR1 MDHEN, CDR2 SYDVKM. For the CDR3, the DNA is TGTGCCAGCACCCCCCTGGGGGGACTAGCGGGAGGCCCCGGGGAGCAGTACTTC. Translation: CASTPLGGLAGGPGEQYF.

This CDR3 reads CASQGAWLTYEQFF. The DNA for the CDR3 is TGTGCCAGCCAGGGGGCCTGGCTGACGTATGAGCAGTTCTTC. The chain carries TRBV28 and TRBJ2-1; 8 bases line up with TRBD1. The CDR3 has 14 amino acids. V gave up 8 bases and J gave up 8 bases; unmatched junction bases: 11. Germline CDR1 and CDR2: MDHEN and SYDVKM.

Only a few counts were recorded for this clone. For the CDR3, the DNA is TGTGCCAGCAGGGGGGACAGGGGCATGGGGACTGAAGCTTTCTTT. It yields the protein CASRGDRGMGTEAFF. The chain has TRBV6-1 and TRBJ1-1, with 10 bases matching TRBD1. V was clipped by 6 bases and J by 5 bases; unmatched bases: 9. The CDR3 is 15 residues long. Germline CDR1 reads MNHNS; CDR2 reads SASEGT.

This clone was recorded a few times. The chain combines TRBV10-3 with TRBJ1-5; 8 bases are a match to TRBD1. CDR3 size: 15 residues. Germline CDR1 reads ENHRY; CDR2 reads SYGVKD. V shed 5 bases and J 0 bases; nucleotides not matched to a gene: 3. The CDR3 DNA sequence: TGTGCCATCAGTTCGGGGACAGGTAGCAATCAGCCCCAGCATTTT. This gives the protein CAISSGTGSNQPQHF.

The rearrangement joins TRBV14 to TRBJ1-2; 7 nucleotides agree with TRBD1. Germline values: CDR1 SGHDN, CDR2 FVKESK. This CDR3 contains 13 residues. Trimming at V came to 4 bases and at J to 6 bases, leaving 5 bases not matched to a gene. The CDR3 DNA reads as TGTGCCAGCAGCCGTCGACAGGGTCATGGCTACACCTTC. It is translated as CASSRRQGHGYTF.

The V call is TRBV7-2, the J call TRBJ1-2, with a weak D call TRBD1 (6 bases). Germline V lookup: CDR1 SGHTA, CDR2 FQGNSA. The CDR3 spans 13 residues. Trimming cost V 5 bases and J 4 bases, with 11 bases left between them. CDR3 bases: TGTGCCAGCAGCGGCAGGGGTAGCTATGGCTACACCTTC. This codes for CASSGRGSYGYTF.

This chain uses TRBV19 with TRBJ2-2; maybe TRBD1 (5 bases). CDR1 and CDR2 from the germline V gene are LNHDA and SQIVND (reference sequence). Trimming took 1 base from V and 7 from J, leaving 10 bases between them. The CDR3 length is 14 residues. The CDR3 reads CASSIGRGGGELFF. The CDR3 DNA is TGTGCCAGTAGTATAGGAAGGGGTGGCGGGGAGCTGTTTTTT.